Below, 3 T cell receptor beta chains from the same sample are listed, as sequenced in a study of T cells in Graves' hyperthyroidism and ophthalmopathy. RNA transcripts served as the template for amplifying TCR beta CDR3 regions. A set of HTBI primers served as the primers for a first-round RT-PCR of the TCR CDR3. TCRdb reprocessed the multiplex PCR reads via MiXCR and lists one record per CDR3 protein. The sample includes 95,000 to 110,000 distinct CDR3 sequences, about 16% of them seen just once. The sequencing input was blood. The source of these receptors is a woman aged 45 to 65 with Graves' hyperthyroidism.

There are many counts of this clonotype. V gene TRBV18 combines with J gene TRBJ2-7, with 7 bases matching TRBD1. The CDR3 loop spans 17 amino acids. Germline CDR1 KGHSH, CDR2 LQKENI. V lost 1 base, J lost 0 bases, and 9 bases stayed unmatched. CDR3 bases: TGTGCCAGCTCACCACGGCCAGGGGGTCCGAACTCCTACGAGCAGTACGTC. Residues: CASSPRPGGPNSYEQYV.

This chain joins TRBV19 and TRBJ2-1; D may correspond to TRBD1 or TRBD2 (5 bases each). In germline, CDR1 is LNHDA, CDR2 SQIVND (reference sequence). V was shortened by 5 bases and J by 5 bases, with 22 bases between the two germline ends. The length of the CDR3 is 17 residues. The CDR3 nucleotides read TGTGCCAGTAGTGCCCGTTTACCCCGGGACGCTGACAATGAGCAGTTCTTC. It encodes CASSARLPRDADNEQFF.

This clonotype has ten or more counts. V usage is TRBV9 and J usage is TRBJ2-3; TRBD2 agrees at 11 bases. CDR3 length equals 16 residues. J was trimmed by 5 bases and V by 3 bases; bases with no gene match: 8. Germline V gene data show CDR1 as SGDLS and CDR2 as YYNGEE. The CDR3 sequence: CASSGGLAGGIDTQYF. The CDR3 nucleotides are TGTGCCAGCAGCGGAGGCCTAGCGGGAGGAATAGATACGCAGTATTTT.